Included here is one T cell receptor (beta chain) sequence, with context. Its specificity is not known. One end of the junction does not line up with germline, which may come from a read error. This sample is drawn from a study of CD8+CD57+ T cells in acquired aplastic anemia. Whole-study context: An average of approximately 3.4 ug of DNA was obtained from sorted CD4+ and CD8+ cells. Study-level findings and limits: In CD8+ cells, Simpson's diversity showed no significant difference between patients and controls.

Genomic DNA provided the template from which TCR beta VDJ and CDR3 profiles were obtained. TCRdb re-called the reads through MiXCR, storing one row per CDR3 protein. The table has 150,000 to 200,000 distinct CDR3 sequences, less than 65% seen once. CDR3 length equals 14 residues. Germline V gives CDR1 SGHTA, CDR2 FQGNSA. The specimen sequenced was sorted CD4+, CD8+, or CD8+CD57+ T cells (not recorded which) from PBMCs. This TCR derives from a human donor with severe aplastic anemia or a healthy control (not recorded which). This chain connects TRBV7-2 to TRBJ2-7; no clear D gene. The CDR3 bases are TGTGCCAGCAGCTTAGAACGGGCTTCGTACGGGCAGTACTTC. Its translation is CASSLERASYGQYF. The full variable domain, rest sourced from reference TRBV7-2 and TRBJ2-7, is GAGVSQSPSNKVTEKGKDVELRCDPISGHTALYWYRQSLGQGLEFLIYFQGNSAPDKSGLPSDRFSAERTGGSVSTLTIQRTQQEDSAVYLCASSLERASYGQYFGPGTRLTVT.